This T cell receptor beta chain was obtained from a study of shared clonotypes between healthy human individuals. Study-wide results and limits: Several donors had 4% to 5% of their naive CD4 clonotypes in common. Deeper or shallower sequencing was expected to change how clonotypes are shared among donors.

This clone occurred once. Its antigen is not known. The data were produced by immunoSEQ multiplex PCR, yet TCRdb's version contains in-frame clones alone and is incomplete. The data hold 2 million to 2.5 million clones, with just under 95% observed a single time. This CDR3 has 14 residues. The germline gives CDR1 SGHNT, CDR2 YENEEA. V lost 6 bases and J 4 bases, leaving 14 bases between the germline ends. The rearrangement uses TRBV11-3 and TRBJ2-3, with TRBD2 as a possible D gene (5 bases). The clonotype originates from a man aged 18-30 years in good health. Some clones in this sample may be carry-over from other donors' samples. Sequences were obtained from naive CD4+ T cells from PBMCs. Subset denoted: CD45RA+ positively selected. CDR3 in DNA: TGTGCCAGCAGTCCACCCCGGCGGGCAGATACGCAGTATTTT. It codes for CASSPPRRADTQYF.